This T cell receptor beta chain was sequenced during a study of a mutant IDH1 vaccine in newly diagnosed glioma. Measured with immunoSEQ multiplex PCR; TCRdb has only the in-frame clones, and not every one. The data hold around 32,000 clones, with about nine tenths observed a single time. Concerning this clone: Its matching antigen is unknown. At one end the junction does not follow the germline gene, possibly because of a read error.

Time point here: week 5, during vaccination. Vaccination comprised doses that each held 300 ug of mutant IDH1 20-mer peptide, plus topical imiquimod. Donors' newly diagnosed IDH1-mutant WHO grade 3 or 4 astrocytomas lacked nuclear ATRX. The sequenced sample was peripheral blood mononuclear cells (PBMCs), obtained from a glioma patient whose treatment included an IDH1 peptide vaccine. This sequence originates from a woman aged 40 to 55 with glioma. Some clones in this sample may be carry-over from other donors' samples.

The CDR3 protein is CASRLMGQGGNDGYTF. The CDR3 region has the DNA TGTGCCAGCAGACTGATGGGGCAGGGTGGTAACGATGGCTACACCTTC. The genes are TRBV28 and TRBJ1-2; D is possibly TRBD1 (5 bases). CDR3 length: 16 amino acids. Germline-derived CDR1 and CDR2 are MDHEN and SYDVKM.